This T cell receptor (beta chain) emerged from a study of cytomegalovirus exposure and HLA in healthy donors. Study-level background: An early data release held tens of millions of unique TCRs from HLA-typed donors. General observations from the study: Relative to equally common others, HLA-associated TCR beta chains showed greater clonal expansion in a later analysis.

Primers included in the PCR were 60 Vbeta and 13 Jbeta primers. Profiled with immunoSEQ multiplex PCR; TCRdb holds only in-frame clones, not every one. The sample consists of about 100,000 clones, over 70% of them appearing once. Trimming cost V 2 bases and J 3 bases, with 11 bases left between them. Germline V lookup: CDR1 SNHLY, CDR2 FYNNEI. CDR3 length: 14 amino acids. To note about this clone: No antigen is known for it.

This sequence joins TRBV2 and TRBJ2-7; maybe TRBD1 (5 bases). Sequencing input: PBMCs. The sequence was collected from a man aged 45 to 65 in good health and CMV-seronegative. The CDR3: CASSEPKGLYEQYF. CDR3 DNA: TGTGCCAGCAGTGAACCGAAGGGGCTCTACGAGCAGTACTTC.